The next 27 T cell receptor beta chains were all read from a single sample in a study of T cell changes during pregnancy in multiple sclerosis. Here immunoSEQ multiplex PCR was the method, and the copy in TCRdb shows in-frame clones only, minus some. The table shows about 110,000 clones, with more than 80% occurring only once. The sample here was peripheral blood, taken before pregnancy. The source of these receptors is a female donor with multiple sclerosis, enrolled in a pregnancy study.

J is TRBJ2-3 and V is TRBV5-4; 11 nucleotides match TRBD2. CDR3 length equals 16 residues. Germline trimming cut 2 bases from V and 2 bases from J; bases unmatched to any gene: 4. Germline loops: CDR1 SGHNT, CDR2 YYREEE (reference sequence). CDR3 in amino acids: CASSFRLAGPTDTQYF. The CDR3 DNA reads TGTGCCAGCAGCTTTCGACTAGCGGGGCCCACAGATACGCAGTATTTT.

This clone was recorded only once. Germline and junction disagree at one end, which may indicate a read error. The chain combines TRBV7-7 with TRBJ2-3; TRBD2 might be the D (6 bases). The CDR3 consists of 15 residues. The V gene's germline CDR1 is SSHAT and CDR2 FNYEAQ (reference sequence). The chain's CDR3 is CASSPGSGYTDTQYF. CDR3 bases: TGTGCTAGCAGCCCTGGCAGCGGGTACACAGATACGCAGTATTTT.

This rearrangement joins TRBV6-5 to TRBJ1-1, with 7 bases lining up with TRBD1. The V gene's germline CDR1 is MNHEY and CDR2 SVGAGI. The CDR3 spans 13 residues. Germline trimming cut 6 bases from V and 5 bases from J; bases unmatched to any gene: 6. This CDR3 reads CASSDREATEAFF. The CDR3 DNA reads TGTGCCAGCAGCGACAGGGAGGCGACTGAAGCTTTCTTT.

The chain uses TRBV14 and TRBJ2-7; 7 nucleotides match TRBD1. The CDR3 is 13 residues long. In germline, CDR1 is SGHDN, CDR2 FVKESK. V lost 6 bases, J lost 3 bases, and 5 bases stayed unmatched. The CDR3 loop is CASRGTDNYEQYF. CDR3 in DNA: TGTGCCAGCAGAGGGACAGACAACTACGAGCAGTACTTC.

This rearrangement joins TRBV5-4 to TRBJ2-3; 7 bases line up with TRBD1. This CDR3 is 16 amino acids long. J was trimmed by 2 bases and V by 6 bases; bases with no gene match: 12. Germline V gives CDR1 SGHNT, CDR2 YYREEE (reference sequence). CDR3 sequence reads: CASTEHRGRYTDTQYF. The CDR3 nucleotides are TGTGCCAGCACCGAACATAGGGGGCGATACACAGATACGCAGTATTTT.

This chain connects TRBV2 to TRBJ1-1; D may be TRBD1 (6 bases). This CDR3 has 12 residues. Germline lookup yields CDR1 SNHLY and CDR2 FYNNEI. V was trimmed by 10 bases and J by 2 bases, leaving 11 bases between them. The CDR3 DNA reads TGTGCCAATCGGACAGATAACACTGAAGCTTTCTTT. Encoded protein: CANRTDNTEAFF.

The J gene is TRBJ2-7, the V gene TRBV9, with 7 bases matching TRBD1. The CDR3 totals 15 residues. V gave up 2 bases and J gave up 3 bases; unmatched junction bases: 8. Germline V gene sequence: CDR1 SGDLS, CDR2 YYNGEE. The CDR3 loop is CASSVAGTADYEQYF. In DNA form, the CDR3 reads TGTGCCAGCAGCGTTGCCGGGACAGCGGACTACGAGCAGTACTTC.

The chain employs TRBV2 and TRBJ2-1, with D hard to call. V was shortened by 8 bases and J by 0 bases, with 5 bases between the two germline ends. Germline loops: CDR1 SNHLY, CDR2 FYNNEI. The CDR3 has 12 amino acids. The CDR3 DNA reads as TGTGCCAGCGAGAGCTCCTACAATGAGCAGTTCTTC. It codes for CASESSYNEQFF.

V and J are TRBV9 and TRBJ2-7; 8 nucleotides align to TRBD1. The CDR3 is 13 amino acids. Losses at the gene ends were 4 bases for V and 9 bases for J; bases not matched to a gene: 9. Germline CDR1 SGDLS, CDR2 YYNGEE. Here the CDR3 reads CASSPGQDLGQYF. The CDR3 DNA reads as TGTGCCAGCAGCCCGGGACAGGATCTTGGGCAGTACTTC.

The CDR3: CATLARVPDTQYF. CDR3 in DNA: TGTGCCACCCTCGCCCGGGTACCAGATACGCAGTATTTT. The genes are TRBV28 and TRBJ2-3; D call uncertain. Trimming cost V 10 bases and J 4 bases, with 15 bases left between them. This CDR3 has 13 residues. Germline V gene sequence: CDR1 MDHEN, CDR2 SYDVKM.

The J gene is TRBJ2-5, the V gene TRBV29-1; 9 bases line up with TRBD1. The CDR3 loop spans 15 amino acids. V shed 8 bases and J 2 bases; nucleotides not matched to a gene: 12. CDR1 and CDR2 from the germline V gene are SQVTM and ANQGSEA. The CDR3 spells CSIIGQGSFQETQYF. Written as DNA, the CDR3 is TGCAGCATAATCGGACAGGGGAGCTTTCAAGAGACCCAGTACTTC.

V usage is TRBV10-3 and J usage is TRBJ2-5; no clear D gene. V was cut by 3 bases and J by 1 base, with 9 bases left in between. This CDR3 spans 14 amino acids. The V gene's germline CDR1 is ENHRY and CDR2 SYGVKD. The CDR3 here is CAISERQAQETQYF. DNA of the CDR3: TGTGCCATCAGTGAACGGCAGGCCCAAGAGACCCAGTACTTC.

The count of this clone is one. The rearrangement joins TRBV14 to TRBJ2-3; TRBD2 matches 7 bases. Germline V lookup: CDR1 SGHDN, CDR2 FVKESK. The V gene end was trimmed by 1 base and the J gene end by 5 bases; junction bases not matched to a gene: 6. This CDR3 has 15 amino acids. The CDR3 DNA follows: TGTGCCAGCAGCCAAGGGCGGGGGAGGATAGATACGCAGTATTTT. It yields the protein CASSQGRGRIDTQYF.

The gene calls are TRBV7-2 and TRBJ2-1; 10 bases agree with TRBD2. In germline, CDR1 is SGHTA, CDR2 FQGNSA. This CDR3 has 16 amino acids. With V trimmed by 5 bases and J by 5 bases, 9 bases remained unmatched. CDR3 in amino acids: CASSPSTSGRNNEQFF. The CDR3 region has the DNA TGTGCCAGCAGCCCTTCGACTAGCGGGCGAAACAATGAGCAGTTCTTC.

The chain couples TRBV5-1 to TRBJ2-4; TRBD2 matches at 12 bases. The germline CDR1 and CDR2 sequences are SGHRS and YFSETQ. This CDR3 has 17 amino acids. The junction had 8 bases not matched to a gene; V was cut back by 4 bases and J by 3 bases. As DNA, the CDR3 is TGCGCCAGCAGCCCCCTGACTAGCGGGAGTGTCAAAAACATTCAGTACTTC. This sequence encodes CASSPLTSGSVKNIQYF.

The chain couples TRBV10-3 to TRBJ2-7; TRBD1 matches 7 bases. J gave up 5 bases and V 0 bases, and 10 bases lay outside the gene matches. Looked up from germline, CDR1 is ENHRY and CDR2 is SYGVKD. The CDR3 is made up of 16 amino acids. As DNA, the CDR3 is TGTGCCATCAGTGAGTCAATAGGTACAGGGGAGAACGAGCAGTACTTC. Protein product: CAISESIGTGENEQYF.

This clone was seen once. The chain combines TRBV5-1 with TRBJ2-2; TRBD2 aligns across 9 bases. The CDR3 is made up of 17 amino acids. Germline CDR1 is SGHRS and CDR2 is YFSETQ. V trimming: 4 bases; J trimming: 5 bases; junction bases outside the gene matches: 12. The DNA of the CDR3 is TGCGCCAGCAGCCCGATTACGAGCGGGAGGTGGACCGGGGAGCTGTTTTTT. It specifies CASSPITSGRWTGELFF.

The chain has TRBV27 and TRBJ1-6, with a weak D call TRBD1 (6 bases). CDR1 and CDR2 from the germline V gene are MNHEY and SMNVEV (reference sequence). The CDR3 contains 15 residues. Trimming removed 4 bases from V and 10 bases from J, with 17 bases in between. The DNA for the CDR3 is TGTGCCAGCAGTTCTAGGACGGGACAAGGATCACCCCTCCACTTT. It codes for CASSSRTGQGSPLHF.

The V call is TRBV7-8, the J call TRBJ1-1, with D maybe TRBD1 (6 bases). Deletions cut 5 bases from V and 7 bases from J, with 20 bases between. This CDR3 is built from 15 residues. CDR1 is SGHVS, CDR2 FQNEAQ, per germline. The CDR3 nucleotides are TGTGCCAGCAGCCTCCTCCCGGGGCAAGGGGGTGAAGCTTTCTTT. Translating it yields CASSLLPGQGGEAFF.

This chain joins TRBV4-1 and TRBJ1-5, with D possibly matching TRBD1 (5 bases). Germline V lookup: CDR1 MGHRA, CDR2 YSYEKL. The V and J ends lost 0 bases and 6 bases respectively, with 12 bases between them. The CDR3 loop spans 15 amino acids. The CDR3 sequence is CASSQDSGGSQPQHF. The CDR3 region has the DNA TGCGCCAGCAGCCAAGATAGCGGGGGAAGTCAGCCCCAGCATTTT.

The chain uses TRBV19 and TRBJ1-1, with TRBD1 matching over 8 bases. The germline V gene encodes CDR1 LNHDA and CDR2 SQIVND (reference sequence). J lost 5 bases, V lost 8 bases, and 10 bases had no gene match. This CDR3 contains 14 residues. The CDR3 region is CASLRQGFETEAFF. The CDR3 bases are TGTGCCAGTCTTCGACAGGGGTTCGAGACTGAAGCTTTCTTT.

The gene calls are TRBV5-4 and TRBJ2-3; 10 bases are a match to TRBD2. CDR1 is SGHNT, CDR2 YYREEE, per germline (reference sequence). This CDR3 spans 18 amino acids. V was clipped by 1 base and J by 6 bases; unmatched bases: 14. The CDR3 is CASSLYGSSGGATDTQYF. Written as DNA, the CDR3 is TGTGCCAGCAGCTTGTATGGGTCAAGCGGGGGGGCAACGGATACGCAGTATTTT.

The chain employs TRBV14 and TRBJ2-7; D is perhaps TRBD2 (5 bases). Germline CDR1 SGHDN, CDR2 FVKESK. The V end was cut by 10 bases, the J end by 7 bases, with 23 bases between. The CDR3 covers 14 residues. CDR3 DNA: TGTGCCATCGAAAGGCTAGCCCTCCTCGGGGAGCAGTACTTC. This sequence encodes CAIERLALLGEQYF.

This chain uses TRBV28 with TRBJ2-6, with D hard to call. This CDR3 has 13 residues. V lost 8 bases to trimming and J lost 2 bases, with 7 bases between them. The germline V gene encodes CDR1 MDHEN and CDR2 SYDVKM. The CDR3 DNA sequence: TGTGCCAGCCTTCGGGCTGGGGCCAACGTCCTGACTTTC. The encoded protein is CASLRAGANVLTF.

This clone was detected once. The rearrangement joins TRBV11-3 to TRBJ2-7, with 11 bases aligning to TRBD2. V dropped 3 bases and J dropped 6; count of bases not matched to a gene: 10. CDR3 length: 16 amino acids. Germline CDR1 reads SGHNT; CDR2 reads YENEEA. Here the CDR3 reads CASSFGLAGGVGEQYF. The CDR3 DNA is TGTGCCAGCAGCTTTGGCCTAGCGGGAGGTGTCGGCGAGCAGTACTTC.

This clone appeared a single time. CDR3 sequence (DNA): TGCGCCAGCAGCCAAGATGGCGGGGGGGCCGATACGCAGTATTTT. It is translated as CASSQDGGGADTQYF. The gene calls are TRBV4-3 and TRBJ2-3, with 9 positions matching TRBD2. The CDR3 covers 15 residues. The V gene's germline CDR1 is LGHNA and CDR2 YSLEER. Trimming took 0 bases from V and 6 from J; bases not matched to a gene: 4.

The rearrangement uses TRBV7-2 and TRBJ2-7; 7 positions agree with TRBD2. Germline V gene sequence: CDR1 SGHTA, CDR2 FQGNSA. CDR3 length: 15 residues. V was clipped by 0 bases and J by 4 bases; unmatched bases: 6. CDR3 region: CASSLAAGNLYEQYF. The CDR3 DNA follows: TGTGCCAGCAGCTTAGCAGCGGGGAATCTTTACGAGCAGTACTTC.